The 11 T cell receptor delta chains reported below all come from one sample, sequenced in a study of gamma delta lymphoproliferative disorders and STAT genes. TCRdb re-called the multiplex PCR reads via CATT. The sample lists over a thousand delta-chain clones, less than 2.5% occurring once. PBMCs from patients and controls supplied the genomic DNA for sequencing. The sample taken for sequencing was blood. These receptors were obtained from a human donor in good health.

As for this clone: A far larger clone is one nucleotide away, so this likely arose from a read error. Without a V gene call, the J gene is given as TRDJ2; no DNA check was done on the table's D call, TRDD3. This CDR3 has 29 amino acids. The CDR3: CALGELVSRSFPYRRHWGSALWLTAQLFF. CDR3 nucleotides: TGTGCTCTTGGGGAACTAGTTTCGCGAAGTTTCCCCTATAGGAGGCACTGGGGGTCTGCTTTATGGTTGACAGCACAACTCTTCTTT.

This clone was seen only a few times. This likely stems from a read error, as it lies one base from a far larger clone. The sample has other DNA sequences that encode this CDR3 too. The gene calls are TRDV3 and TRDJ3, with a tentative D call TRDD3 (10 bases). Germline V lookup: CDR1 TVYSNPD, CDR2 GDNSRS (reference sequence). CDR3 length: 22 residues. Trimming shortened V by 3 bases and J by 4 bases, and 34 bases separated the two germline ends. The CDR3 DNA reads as TGTGCCTTGGGCCCCTTCCTACGTAAGCGTATCTGGGGGATATGGGACACCCGACAGATGTTTTTC. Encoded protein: CALGPFLRKRIWGIWDTRQMFF. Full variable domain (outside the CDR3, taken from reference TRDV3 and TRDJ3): CDKVTQSSPDQTVASGSEVVLLCTYDTVYSNPDLFWYRIRPDYSFQFVFYGDNSRSEGADFTQGRFSVKHILTQKAFHLVISPVRTEDSATYYCALGPFLRKRIWGIWDTRQMFFGTGIKLFVEP.

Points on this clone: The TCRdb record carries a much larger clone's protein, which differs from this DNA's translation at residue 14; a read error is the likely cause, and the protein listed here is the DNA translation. The CDR3 nucleotides are TGTGCCTTCCCAGGGGGCCTGGGGGATACAACCGATAAACCCATCTTT. Amino acid sequence: CAFPGGLGDTTDKPIF. This rearrangement joins TRDV3 to TRDJ1; 11 bases match TRDD3. The CDR3 runs 16 residues. The germline V gene has CDR1 TVYSNPD and CDR2 GDNSRS (reference sequence).

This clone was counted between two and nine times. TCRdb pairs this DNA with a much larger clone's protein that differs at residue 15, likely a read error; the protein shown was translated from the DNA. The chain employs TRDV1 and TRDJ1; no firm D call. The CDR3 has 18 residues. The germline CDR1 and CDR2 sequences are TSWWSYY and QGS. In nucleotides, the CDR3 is TGTGCTCTTGGGGAACTAGTATTCTCGTACCCCCACACCGATAGACTCATCTTT. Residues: CALGELVFSYPHTDRLIF.

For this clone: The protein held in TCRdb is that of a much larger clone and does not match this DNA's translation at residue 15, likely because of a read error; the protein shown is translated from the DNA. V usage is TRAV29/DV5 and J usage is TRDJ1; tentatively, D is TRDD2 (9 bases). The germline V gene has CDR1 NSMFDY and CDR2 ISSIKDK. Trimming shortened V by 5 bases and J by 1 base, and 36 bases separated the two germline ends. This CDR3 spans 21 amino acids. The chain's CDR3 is CAAFQRPSYFHWGARTDKLIF. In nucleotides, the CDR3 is TGTGCAGCTTTCCAAAGGCCTTCCTACTTTCACTGGGGGGCCCGCACCGATAAACTCATCTTT.

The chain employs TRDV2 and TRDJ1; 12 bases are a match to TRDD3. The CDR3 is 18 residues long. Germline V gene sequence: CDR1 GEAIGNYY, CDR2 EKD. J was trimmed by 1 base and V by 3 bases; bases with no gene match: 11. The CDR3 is CACDDRSLLGDTTDKLIF. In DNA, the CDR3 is TGTGCCTGTGACGACCGCTCTTTACTGGGGGATACCACCGATAAACTCATCTTT.

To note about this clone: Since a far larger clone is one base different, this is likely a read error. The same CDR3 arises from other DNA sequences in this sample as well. The CDR3 DNA reads TGTGCCGTGAGGCCTTCCCGTGACGGCTGGGGGATACTGGCCGATAAACTCATCTTT. Its protein is CAVRPSRDGWGILADKLIF. The V call is TRDV3, the J call TRDJ1; 11 nucleotides align to TRDD3. CDR3 length equals 19 residues. Trimming cost V 5 bases and J 3 bases; bases outside gene matches: 23. CDR1 is TVYSNPD and CDR2 is GDNSRS in the germline V gene (reference sequence).

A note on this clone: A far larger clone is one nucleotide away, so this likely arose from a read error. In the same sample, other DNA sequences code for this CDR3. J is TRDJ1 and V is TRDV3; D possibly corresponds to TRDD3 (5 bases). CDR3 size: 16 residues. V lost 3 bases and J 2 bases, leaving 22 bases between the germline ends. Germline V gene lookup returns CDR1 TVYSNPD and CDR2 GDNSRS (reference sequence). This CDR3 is CAFPGGLGDTTDKLIF. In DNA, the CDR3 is TGTGCCTTCCCAGGGGGCCTGGGAGATACAACCGATAAACTCATCTTT.

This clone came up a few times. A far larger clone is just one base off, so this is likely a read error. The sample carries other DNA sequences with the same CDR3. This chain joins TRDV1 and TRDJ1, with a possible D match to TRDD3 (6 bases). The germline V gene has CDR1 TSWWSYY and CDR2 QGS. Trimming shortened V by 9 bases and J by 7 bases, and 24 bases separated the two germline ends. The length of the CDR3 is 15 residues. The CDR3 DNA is TGTGCTCTCGTACAGTACTGGGTCCCCGGGTCTAAACTCATCTTT. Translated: CALVQYWVPGSKLIF.

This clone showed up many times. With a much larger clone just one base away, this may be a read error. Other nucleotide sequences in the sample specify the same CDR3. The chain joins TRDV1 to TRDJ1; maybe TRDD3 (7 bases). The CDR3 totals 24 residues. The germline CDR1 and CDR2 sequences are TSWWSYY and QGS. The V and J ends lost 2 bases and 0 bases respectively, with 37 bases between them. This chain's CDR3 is CALGEIPLLLVGDRRGLNTDKLIF. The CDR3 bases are TGTGCTCTTGGGGAAATCCCGCTCCTACTAGTGGGGGACCGCCGGGGTCTTAACACCGATAAACTCATCTTT.

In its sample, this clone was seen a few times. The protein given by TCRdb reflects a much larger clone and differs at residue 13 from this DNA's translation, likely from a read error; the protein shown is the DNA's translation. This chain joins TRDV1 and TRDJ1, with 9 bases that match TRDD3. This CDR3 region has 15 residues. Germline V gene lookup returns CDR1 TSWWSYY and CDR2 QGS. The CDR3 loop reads CALGELSYWGNKFIF. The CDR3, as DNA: TGTGCTCTTGGGGAACTTTCCTACTGGGGGAATAAATTCATCTTT.